The clone carrying this TCR beta chain was recorded a few times. Its target is unknown. The data originate from a study of identical twins. Overall study findings and caveats: Within twin pairs, the out-of-frame alpha sequences they shared showed excess low generation probability.

TCRdb reanalysed the 5' RACE reads using MiXCR and keeps one entry per CDR3 protein. The sample contains approximately 690,000 distinct CDR3 sequences, 5.5% to 6.5% of which appear only once. The clonotype was recovered from a man in his late teens or twenties in good health. The source material was naive T cells sorted from blood.

CDR3 sequence: CASSATIRSYNEQFF. CDR3 nucleotide sequence: TGTGCCAGCAGCGCGACTATTCGCTCCTACAATGAGCAGTTCTTC. This chain connects TRBV11-2 to TRBJ2-1, with D possibly matching TRBD2 (5 bases). Germline V lookup: CDR1 SGHAT, CDR2 FQNNGV. Trimming removed 5 bases from V and 0 bases from J, with 11 bases in between. The length of the CDR3 is 15 residues. The entire variable domain, with the rest obtained from reference TRBV11-2 and TRBJ2-1, is as follows: EAGVAQSPRYKIIEKRQSVAFWCNPISGHATLYWYQQILGQGPKLLIQFQNNGVVDDSQLPKDRFSAERLKGVDSTLKIQPAKLEDSAVYLCASSATIRSYNEQFFGPGTRLTVL.